The 21 T cell receptor beta chains listed next were all sequenced from one sample in a study of cytomegalovirus exposure and HLA in healthy donors. 60 Vbeta and 13 Jbeta primers were used in PCR. Profiled with immunoSEQ multiplex PCR; TCRdb holds only in-frame clones, not every one. The sample lists 110,000 or so clones; around 80% were seen once. Sequencing used PBMCs. These TCRs come from a female donor in good health and CMV-seronegative.

V and J are TRBV12-5 and TRBJ1-1; the D is unclear. This CDR3 has 11 residues. Germline loops: CDR1 LGHNT, CDR2 FRNRAP. V was cut by 5 bases and J by 7 bases, with 8 bases left in between. CDR3 in DNA: TGTGCTAGTGGTCTGGGCGGTGAAGCTTTCTTT. Translating gives CASGLGGEAFF.

The chain has TRBV2 and TRBJ2-7; possible D gene TRBD1, 6 bases. The CDR3 is made up of 14 amino acids. Trimming shortened V by 6 bases and J by 3 bases, and 15 bases separated the two germline ends. Germline V gene sequence: CDR1 SNHLY, CDR2 FYNNEI. In DNA, the CDR3 is TGTGCCAGCAGACCCCCGGACAGAATCTACGAGCAGTACTTC. This gives the protein CASRPPDRIYEQYF.

The chain has TRBV30 and TRBJ2-7, with TRBD1 matching 7 bases. The CDR3 has 14 residues. Germline assignment: CDR1 GTSNPN and CDR2 SVGIG (reference sequence). With 3 bases clipped from V and 2 bases from J, the junction kept 7 bases outside the gene matches. The chain's CDR3 is CAWSPRDSPYEQYF. CDR3 DNA sequence: TGTGCCTGGAGCCCCCGGGACAGCCCCTACGAGCAGTACTTC.

This chain uses TRBV30 with TRBJ2-2; possible D gene TRBD1, 6 bases. Looked up from germline, CDR1 is GTSNPN and CDR2 is SVGIG (reference sequence). The V end lost 2 bases, the J end lost 1 base, and 17 bases lay between the germline ends. This CDR3 contains 17 residues. Here the CDR3 reads CAWSFYPGVLNTGELFF. CDR3 sequence (DNA): TGTGCCTGGAGTTTTTACCCAGGGGTTTTGAACACCGGGGAGCTGTTTTTT.

V and J are TRBV30 and TRBJ2-5, with D tentatively TRBD2 (6 bases). Germline V CDR1 and CDR2: GTSNPN, SVGIG (reference sequence). V shed 4 bases and J shed 4 bases, with 16 bases lying between them. The CDR3 runs 14 residues. The CDR3, as DNA: TGTGCCTGGAATAGAGAGACTAGTGGAGAGACCCAGTACTTC. It translates to CAWNRETSGETQYF.

This clone was observed a few times. The V gene is TRBV2, the J gene TRBJ1-1; D call uncertain. The germline CDR1 and CDR2 sequences are SNHLY and FYNNEI. The V end lost 2 bases, the J end lost 4 bases, and 8 bases lay between the germline ends. This CDR3 has 13 amino acids. CDR3 region: CASSESVSTEAFF. Written as DNA, the CDR3 is TGTGCCAGCAGTGAATCCGTGAGCACTGAAGCTTTCTTT.

The rearrangement uses TRBV7-9 and TRBJ1-2; unclear D gene. CDR3 size: 11 residues. Germline V gives CDR1 SEHNR, CDR2 FQNEAQ (reference sequence). The CDR3 nucleotides read TGTTCCGGGAGATACCTCGATGGCTACACCTTC. Its protein is CSGRYLDGYTF.

The genes are TRBV6-1 and TRBJ1-1; the match to TRBD1 covers 7 bases. The V segment lost 4 bases and the J segment 5 bases; nucleotides outside the gene matches: 4. CDR1 is MNHNS, CDR2 SASEGT, per germline. The CDR3 is 13 amino acids. CDR3 in DNA: TGTGCCAGCAGTGCCACGGGACAGACTGAAGCTTTCTTT. Its translation is CASSATGQTEAFF.

The table lists this clone with a count of one. The rearrangement links TRBV5-4 to TRBJ2-7; 8 bases agree with TRBD2. The CDR3 totals 16 residues. The germline V gene encodes CDR1 SGHNT and CDR2 YYREEE (reference sequence). V shed 1 base, J shed 0 bases, and the junction held 6 bases outside the gene matches. DNA for the CDR3: TGTGCCAGCAGCTTGTTCGGGGGGGGAAGCTCCTACGAGCAGTACTTC. It encodes CASSLFGGGSSYEQYF.

The chain has TRBV4-2 and TRBJ2-3, with D possibly matching TRBD1 (6 bases). V gave up 0 bases and J gave up 6 bases, with 7 bases separating them. The CDR3 is 13 amino acids. Germline loops: CDR1 LGHNA, CDR2 YNFKEQ. CDR3 in DNA: TGTGCCAGCAGCCAAGACAGGGGCGATACGCAGTATTTT. Translation: CASSQDRGDTQYF.

In DNA, the CDR3 is TGTGCCAGCAGCTTAGCGCCTTCAGGGGGCGCTTCTGGCTACACCTTC. This codes for CASSLAPSGGASGYTF. The V gene is TRBV7-8, the J gene TRBJ1-2; 8 nucleotides agree with TRBD1. CDR3 length: 16 residues. Germline CDR1 reads SGHVS; CDR2 reads FQNEAQ. J was trimmed by 7 bases and V by 0 bases; bases with no gene match: 10.

With respect to this clone: At one end the junction does not follow the germline gene, possibly because of a read error. This chain uses TRBV7-7 with TRBJ2-1, with D perhaps matching TRBD1 (5 bases). Germline V gene lookup returns CDR1 SSHAT and CDR2 FNYEAQ (reference sequence). The CDR3 runs 16 residues. The CDR3 DNA reads TGTGCTAGCAGCTTAGCCTCGACAGCATCCTACAATGAGCAGTTCTTC. This gives the protein CASSLASTASYNEQFF.

In this sample, this clone turned up once. The genes are TRBV10-2 and TRBJ2-1; TRBD2 matches at 12 bases. The CDR3 consists of 20 residues. V was pared by 4 bases and J by 5 bases, with 18 bases of the junction left unmatched. CDR1 and CDR2 from the germline V gene are WSHSY and SAAADI. As DNA, the CDR3 is TGCGCCAGCAGTGTCCCTCGACTAGCGGGGGATGCGGTGGGGAACAATGAGCAGTTCTTC. Residues: CASSVPRLAGDAVGNNEQFF.

The chain joins TRBV5-1 to TRBJ2-7; tentative D call: TRBD1 (8 bases). V lost 6 bases, J lost 6 bases, and 22 bases lay in between. Germline CDR1 is SGHRS and CDR2 is YFSETQ. The CDR3 is made up of 15 amino acids. The CDR3 DNA sequence: TGCGCCAGCACCGAGGGGGGGACAGGCGCCCGCGAGCAGTACTTC. The encoded protein is CASTEGGTGAREQYF.

The chain joins TRBV19 to TRBJ1-5; D is unclear. CDR3 length: 14 residues. The germline CDR1 and CDR2 sequences are LNHDA and SQIVND (reference sequence). The germline V and J ends were trimmed by 5 bases and 0 bases, with 8 bases remaining between them. Here the CDR3 DNA reads TGTGCCAGTAGTCTTGAGAGTAGCAATCAGCCCCAGCATTTT. Translating gives CASSLESSNQPQHF.

In this sample, this clone turned up once. The chain couples TRBV6-6 to TRBJ2-7; TRBD1 agrees at 8 bases. V was pared by 5 bases and J by 6 bases, with 6 bases of the junction left unmatched. Germline CDR1 MNHNY, CDR2 SVGAGI (reference sequence). The CDR3 covers 13 residues. In DNA, the CDR3 is TGTGCCAGCAGTCACCCGGACAGGGTCGAGCAGTACTTC. Translating gives CASSHPDRVEQYF.

The chain is built from TRBV7-2 and TRBJ1-3, with 7 bases lining up with TRBD1. The junction had 7 bases not matched to a gene; V was cut back by 5 bases and J by 0 bases. CDR3 size: 16 residues. Germline CDR1 is SGHTA and CDR2 is FQGNSA. CDR3 nucleotide sequence: TGTGCCAGCAGCCTCGGGACAGACTTCTCTGGAAACACCATATATTTT. Amino acid sequence: CASSLGTDFSGNTIYF.

The V gene is TRBV19, the J gene TRBJ2-4; 9 bases map to TRBD1. Per germline, CDR1 LNHDA and CDR2 SQIVND (reference sequence). V gave up 5 bases and J gave up 7 bases; unmatched junction bases: 6. This CDR3 has 14 residues. DNA for the CDR3: TGTGCCAGTAGTGTCGCCGGACAGGGGAACATTCAGTACTTC. Translated: CASSVAGQGNIQYF.

The genes are TRBV4-2 and TRBJ1-5, with a possible D match to TRBD1 (5 bases). Germline V CDR1 and CDR2: LGHNA, YNFKEQ. V gave up 5 bases and J gave up 6 bases, with 17 bases separating them. The CDR3 contains 15 residues. The CDR3: CASSATDKETQPQHF. For the CDR3, the DNA is TGTGCCAGCAGCGCCACGGACAAGGAAACTCAGCCCCAGCATTTT.

The table lists this clone with a few counts. V usage is TRBV4-1 and J usage is TRBJ1-3; D possibly corresponds to TRBD1 (5 bases). Trimming stripped 1 base from V and 4 bases from J, with 11 bases between. The length of the CDR3 is 15 residues. CDR1 is MGHRA, CDR2 YSYEKL, per germline. The CDR3 reads CASSQVRGVGNTIYF. CDR3 coding DNA: TGCGCCAGCAGCCAAGTTCGGGGGGTGGGAAACACCATATATTTT.

This clone came up a few times. The V call is TRBV5-1, the J call TRBJ1-1, with D perhaps TRBD1 (6 bases). The CDR3 loop spans 15 amino acids. Germline V gene sequence: CDR1 SGHRS, CDR2 YFSETQ. V lost 5 bases and J lost 0, with 14 bases in between. This CDR3 is CASSSLTGLNTEAFF. DNA for the CDR3: TGCGCCAGCAGTTCTTTAACAGGGCTGAACACTGAAGCTTTCTTT.